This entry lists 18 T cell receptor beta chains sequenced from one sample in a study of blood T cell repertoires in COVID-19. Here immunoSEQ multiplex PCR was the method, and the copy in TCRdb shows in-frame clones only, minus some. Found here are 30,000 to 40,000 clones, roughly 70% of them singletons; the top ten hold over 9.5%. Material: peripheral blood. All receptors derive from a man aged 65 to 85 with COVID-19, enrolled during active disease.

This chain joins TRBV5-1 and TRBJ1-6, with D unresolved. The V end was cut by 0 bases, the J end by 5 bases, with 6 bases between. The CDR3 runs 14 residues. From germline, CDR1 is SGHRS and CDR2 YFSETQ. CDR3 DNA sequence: TGCGCCAGCAGCTTGGACGGTCATAATTCACCCCTCCACTTT. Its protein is CASSLDGHNSPLHF.

This chain's CDR3 is CASSGTTLMNTEAFF. The CDR3 DNA is TGTGCCAGCAGCGGAACGACACTTATGAACACTGAAGCTTTCTTT. The chain carries TRBV11-2 and TRBJ1-1; D not resolved. CDR1 SGHAT and CDR2 FQNNGV come from the germline V gene. V lost 5 bases and J 0 bases, leaving 13 bases between the germline ends. The CDR3 has 15 residues.

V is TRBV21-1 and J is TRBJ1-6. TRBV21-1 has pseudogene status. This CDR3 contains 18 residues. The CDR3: CASSNRGGASSYNSPLHF. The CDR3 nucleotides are TGTGCCAGCAGCAATAGGGGGGGGGCGAGCTCCTATAATTCACCCCTCCACTTT.

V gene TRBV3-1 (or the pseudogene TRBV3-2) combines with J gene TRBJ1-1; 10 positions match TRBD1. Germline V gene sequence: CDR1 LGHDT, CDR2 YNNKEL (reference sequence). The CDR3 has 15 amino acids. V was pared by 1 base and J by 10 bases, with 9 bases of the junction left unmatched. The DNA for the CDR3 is TGTGCCAGCAGCCAAGCTACTGGACAGGGGGTTTTAGCTTTCTTT. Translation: CASSQATGQGVLAFF.

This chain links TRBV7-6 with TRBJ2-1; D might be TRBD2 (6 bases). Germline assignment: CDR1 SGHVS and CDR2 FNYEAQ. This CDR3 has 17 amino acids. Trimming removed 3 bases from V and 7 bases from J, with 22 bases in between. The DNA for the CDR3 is TGTGCCAGCAGCTTTCTGGCTAGCGTAGACTATTTGAATGAGCAGTTCTTC. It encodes CASSFLASVDYLNEQFF.

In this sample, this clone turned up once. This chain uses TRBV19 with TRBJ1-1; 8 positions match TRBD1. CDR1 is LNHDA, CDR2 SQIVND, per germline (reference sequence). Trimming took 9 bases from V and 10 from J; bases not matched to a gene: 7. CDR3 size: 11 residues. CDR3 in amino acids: CASQGAWGAFF. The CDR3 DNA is TGTGCCAGCCAGGGGGCGTGGGGAGCTTTCTTT.

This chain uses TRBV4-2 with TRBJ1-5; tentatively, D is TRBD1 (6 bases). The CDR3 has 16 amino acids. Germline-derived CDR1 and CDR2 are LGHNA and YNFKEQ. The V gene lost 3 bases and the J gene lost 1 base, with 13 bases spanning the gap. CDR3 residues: CASSQISGASNQPQHF. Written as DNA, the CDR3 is TGTGCCAGCAGCCAGATATCAGGGGCAAGCAATCAGCCCCAGCATTTT.

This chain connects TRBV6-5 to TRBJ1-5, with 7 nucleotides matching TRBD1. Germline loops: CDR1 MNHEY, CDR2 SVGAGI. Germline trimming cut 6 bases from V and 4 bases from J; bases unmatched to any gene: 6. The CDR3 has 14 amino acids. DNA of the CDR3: TGTGCCAGCAGGGGAGACAGGGTTAATCAGCCCCAGCATTTT. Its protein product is CASRGDRVNQPQHF.

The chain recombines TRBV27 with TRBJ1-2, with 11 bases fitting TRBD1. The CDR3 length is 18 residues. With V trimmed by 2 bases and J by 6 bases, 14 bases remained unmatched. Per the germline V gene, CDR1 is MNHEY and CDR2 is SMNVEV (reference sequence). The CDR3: CASSLHYLRDRGWDGYTF. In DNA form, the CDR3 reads TGTGCCAGCAGTTTACATTACCTCCGGGACAGGGGGTGGGATGGCTACACCTTC.

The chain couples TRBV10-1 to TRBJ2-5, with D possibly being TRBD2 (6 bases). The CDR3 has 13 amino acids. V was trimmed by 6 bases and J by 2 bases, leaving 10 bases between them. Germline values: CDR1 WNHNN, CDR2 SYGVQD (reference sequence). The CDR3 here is CASSSGVQETQYF. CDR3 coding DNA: TGCGCCAGCAGCTCGGGAGTTCAAGAGACCCAGTACTTC.

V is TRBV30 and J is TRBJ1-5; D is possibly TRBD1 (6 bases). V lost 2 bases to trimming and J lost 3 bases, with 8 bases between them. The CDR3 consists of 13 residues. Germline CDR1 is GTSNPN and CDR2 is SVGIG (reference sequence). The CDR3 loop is CAWSNRDNQPQHF. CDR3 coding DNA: TGTGCCTGGAGTAACAGGGACAATCAGCCCCAGCATTTT. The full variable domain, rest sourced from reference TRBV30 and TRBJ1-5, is SQTIHQWPATLVQPVGSPLSLECTVEGTSNPNLYWYRQAAGRGLQLLFYSVGIGQISSEVPQNLSASRPQDRQFILSSKKLLLSDSGFYLCAWSNRDNQPQHFGDGTRLSIL.

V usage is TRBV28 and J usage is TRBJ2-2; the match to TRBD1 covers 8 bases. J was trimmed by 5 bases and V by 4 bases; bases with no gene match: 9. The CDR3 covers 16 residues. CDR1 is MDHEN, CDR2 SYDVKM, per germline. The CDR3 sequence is CASSSAGQGSTGELFF. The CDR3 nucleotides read TGTGCCAGCAGTTCCGCAGGACAGGGAAGTACCGGGGAGCTGTTTTTT.

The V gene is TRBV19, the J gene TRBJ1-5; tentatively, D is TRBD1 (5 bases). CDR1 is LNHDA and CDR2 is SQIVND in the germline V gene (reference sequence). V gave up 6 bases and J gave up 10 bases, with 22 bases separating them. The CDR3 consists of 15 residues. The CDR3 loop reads CASSYPEAYQGPQHF. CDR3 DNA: TGTGCCAGTAGCTATCCCGAGGCATACCAGGGCCCCCAGCATTTT. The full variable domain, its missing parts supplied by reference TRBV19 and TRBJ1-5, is DGGITQSPKYLFRKEGQNVTLSCEQNLNHDAMYWYRQDPGQGLRLIYYSQIVNDFQKGDIAEGYSVSREKKESFPLTVTSAQKNPTAFYLCASSYPEAYQGPQHFGDGTRLSIL.

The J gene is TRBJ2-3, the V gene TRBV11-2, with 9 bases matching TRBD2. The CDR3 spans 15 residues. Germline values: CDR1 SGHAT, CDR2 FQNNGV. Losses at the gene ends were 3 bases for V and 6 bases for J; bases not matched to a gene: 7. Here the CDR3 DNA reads TGTGCCAGCAGCTTTGTAGCGGGAGAAGGTGATACGCAGTATTTT. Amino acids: CASSFVAGEGDTQYF.

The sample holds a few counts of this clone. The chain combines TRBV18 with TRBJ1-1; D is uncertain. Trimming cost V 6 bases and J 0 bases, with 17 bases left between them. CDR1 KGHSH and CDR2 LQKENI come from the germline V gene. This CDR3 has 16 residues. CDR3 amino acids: CASSESQAGMNTEAFF. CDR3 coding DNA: TGTGCCAGCTCTGAGTCACAAGCGGGCATGAACACTGAAGCTTTCTTT.

This CDR3 reads CASRSIWGRGRYNEQFF. In DNA form, the CDR3 reads TGTGCCAGTAGATCCATATGGGGGAGGGGGAGGTACAATGAGCAGTTCTTC. The V call is TRBV19, the J call TRBJ2-1; D possibly corresponds to TRBD2 (7 bases). Germline loops: CDR1 LNHDA, CDR2 SQIVND (reference sequence). Trimming shortened V by 6 bases and J by 4 bases, and 22 bases separated the two germline ends. The CDR3 loop spans 17 amino acids.

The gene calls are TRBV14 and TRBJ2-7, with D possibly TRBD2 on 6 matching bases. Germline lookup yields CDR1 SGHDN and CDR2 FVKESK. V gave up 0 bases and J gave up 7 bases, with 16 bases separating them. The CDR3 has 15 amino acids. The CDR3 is CASSQDGVQGGEQYF. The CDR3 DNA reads TGTGCCAGCAGCCAAGATGGGGTCCAGGGAGGAGAGCAGTACTTC.

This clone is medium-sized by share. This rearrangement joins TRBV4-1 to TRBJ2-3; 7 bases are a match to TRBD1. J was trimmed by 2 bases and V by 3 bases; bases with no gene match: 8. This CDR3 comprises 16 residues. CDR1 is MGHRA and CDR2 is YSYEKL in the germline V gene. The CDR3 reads CASSHDTGAITDTQYF. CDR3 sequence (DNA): TGCGCCAGCAGCCATGACACAGGGGCCATCACAGATACGCAGTATTTT.